This T cell receptor beta chain was recovered during a study of blood T cell repertoires in COVID-19. Study-wide background: The study drew acute and convalescent COVID-19 samples from the United States, Italy and Spain. T cells, B-cell-depleted T cells, or PBMCs supplied cDNA or gDNA.

This CDR3 region has 13 residues. Trimming took 6 bases from V and 2 from J, leaving 11 bases between them. Libraries were prepared by immunoSEQ multiplex PCR; TCRdb keeps only in-frame clonotypes and omits some of them. Altogether approximately 110,000 clones are present, roughly 80% being singletons, with the ten largest covering less than 20%. This chain connects TRBV12-3 or TRBV12-4 to TRBJ2-7, with D possibly TRBD1 on 5 matching bases. Source material: peripheral blood. This sequence originates from a woman older than 75 with acute or convalescent COVID-19. The CDR3 DNA sequence: TGTGCCAGCAGCCTGACAGAGACCTACGAGCAGTACTTC. Its translation is CASSLTETYEQYF.